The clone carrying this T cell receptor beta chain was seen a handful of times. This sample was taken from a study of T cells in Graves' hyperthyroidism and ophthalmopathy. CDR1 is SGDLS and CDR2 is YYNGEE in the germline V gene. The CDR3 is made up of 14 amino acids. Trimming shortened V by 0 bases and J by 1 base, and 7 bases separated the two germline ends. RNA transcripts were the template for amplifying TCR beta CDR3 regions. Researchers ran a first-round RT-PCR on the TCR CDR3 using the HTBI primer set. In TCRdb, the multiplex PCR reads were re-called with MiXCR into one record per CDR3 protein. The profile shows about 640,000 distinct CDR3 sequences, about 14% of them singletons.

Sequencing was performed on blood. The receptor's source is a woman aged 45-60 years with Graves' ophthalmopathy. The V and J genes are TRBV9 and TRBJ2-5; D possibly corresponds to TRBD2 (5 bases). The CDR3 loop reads CASSVGGLQETQYF. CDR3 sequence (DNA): TGTGCCAGCAGCGTAGGAGGACTCCAAGAGACCCAGTACTTC.